These T cell receptor beta chains were read from a single sample in a study of beta chain features in type 1 diabetes. Clones were sequenced by immunoSEQ multiplex PCR, and TCRdb holds only the in-frame ones, with some missing. The table has around 150,000 clones, roughly 8.1% seen once. The sample consisted of central memory CD4+ T cells from blood. These receptors were obtained from a man younger than 30 in good health. CDR3s include the opening cysteine and the closing phenylalanine or tryptophan. Each record gives: J gene, clone size, D gene, V gene, CDR3 protein, CDR3 DNA. D genes are given only for firm matches. Where a row states a size, it is once, few, many or the class of an expanded clone; other rows omit it.

>TRBJ2-1|.|.|TRBV27
CASNPRSRPYNEQFF
TGTGCCAGCAACCCTAGGTCTAGACCCTACAATGAGCAGTTCTTC
>TRBJ2-1|many|TRBD2|TRBV30
CAWSPRGGAYNEQFF
TGTGCCTGGAGTCCACGGGGGGGAGCCTACAATGAGCAGTTCTTC
>TRBJ1-3|few|.|TRBV2
CASTYDHRVPGNTIYF
TGTGCCAGCACATACGACCACAGGGTACCTGGAAACACCATATATTTT
>TRBJ2-5|few|TRBD1|TRBV11-2
CASSLSGRGQETQYF
TGTGCCAGCAGCCTATCTGGCAGGGGGCAAGAGACCCAGTACTTC
>TRBJ1-1|.|.|TRBV7-3
CASSLMSDTEAFF
TGTGCCAGCAGCTTAATGTCGGACACTGAAGCTTTCTTT
>TRBJ2-1|few|TRBD1|TRBV6-5
CASSYSSRGLNEQFF
TGTGCCAGCAGTTACTCGAGCAGGGGGCTGAATGAGCAGTTCTTC
>TRBJ1-2|.|TRBD1|TRBV15
CATRPGTGVSVYGYTF
TGTGCCACCAGACCCGGGACAGGGGTTTCAGTTTATGGCTACACCTTC
>TRBJ2-7|.|.|TRBV29-1
CSVVVAASYEQYF
TGCAGCGTTGTTGTAGCGGCGTCCTACGAGCAGTACTTC
>TRBJ2-7|.|TRBD2|TRBV7-2
CASSPGLRANEQYF
TGTGCCAGCAGCCCGGGACTAAGGGCGAACGAGCAGTACTTC
>TRBJ1-2|.|.|TRBV29-1
CSARTLAQPLYTGGYTF
TGCAGCGCCCGAACCCTGGCACAGCCGCTTTACACAGGAGGCTACACCTTC
>TRBJ2-3|.|TRBD2|TRBV4-3
CASSLGLATDTQYF
TGCGCCAGCAGCCTGGGACTAGCCACAGATACGCAGTATTTT
>TRBJ2-1|few|TRBD2|TRBV9
CASSPTTSGRADNEQFF
TGTGCCAGCAGCCCTACGACTAGCGGGAGGGCCGATAATGAGCAGTTCTTC
>TRBJ2-1|.|TRBD1|TRBV11-3
CASSDRGQGSYNEQFF
TGTGCCAGCAGCGACCGGGGACAGGGCTCCTACAATGAGCAGTTCTTC
>TRBJ2-5|.|.|TRBV2
CASSEGRQSVETQYF
TGTGCCAGCAGTGAAGGCAGGCAATCCGTGGAGACCCAGTACTTC
>TRBJ2-5|once|.|TRBV5-6
CASSRPGDQETQYF
TGTGCCAGCAGCCGTCCAGGGGACCAAGAGACCCAGTACTTC
>TRBJ1-1|.|.|TRBV7-3
CASKVQLSNTEAFF
TGTGCCAGCAAAGTACAGCTCTCGAACACTGAAGCTTTCTTT
>TRBJ2-1|few|TRBD2|TRBV5-4
CASSFKLAGGNEQFF
TGTGCCAGCAGCTTTAAGCTAGCGGGGGGTAATGAGCAGTTCTTC
>TRBJ1-1|.|.|TRBV11-3
CASSLQVSEAFF
TGTGCCAGCAGCTTACAGGTGTCTGAAGCTTTCTTT
>TRBJ2-7|many|.|TRBV25-1
CASKGSYEQYF
TGTGCCAGCAAGGGGTCCTACGAGCAGTACTTC
>TRBJ1-2|few|TRBD1|TRBV27
CASSFTGVGGFGYTF
TGTGCCAGCAGTTTCACAGGGGTAGGGGGCTTCGGCTACACCTTC
>TRBJ1-2|few|.|TRBV9
CASSVGSGAARGYGYTF
TGTGCCAGCAGCGTAGGGAGTGGGGCCGCCAGGGGATATGGCTACACCTTC
>TRBJ2-7|.|.|TRBV2
CASAGAYEQYF
TGTGCCAGCGCAGGGGCCTACGAGCAGTACTTC
>TRBJ2-7|many|TRBD2|TRBV6-6
CASSGGRDYEQYF
TGTGCCAGCAGTGGCGGGAGGGACTACGAGCAGTACTTC
>TRBJ2-2|few|TRBD2|TRBV9
CASSHVKRELTGELFF
TGTGCCAGCAGCCATGTCAAGCGGGAGCTCACCGGGGAGCTGTTTTTT
>TRBJ2-7|few|TRBD1|TRBV5-4
CASSAPPTGGLYEQYF
TGTGCCAGCAGCGCCCCTCCGACAGGGGGATTATACGAGCAGTACTTC
>TRBJ1-5|many|TRBD1|TRBV28
CASSSGGQPQHF
TGTGCCAGCAGCTCAGGGGGGCAGCCCCAGCATTTT
>TRBJ2-7|few|TRBD1|TRBV4-2
CASSQVGTGVSYEQYF
TGTGCCAGCAGCCAAGTGGGGACAGGGGTCTCCTACGAGCAGTACTTC
>TRBJ2-5|.|TRBD1|TRBV7-2
CASSLGTGGETQYF
TGTGCCAGCAGCTTAGGGACAGGGGGGGAGACCCAGTACTTC
>TRBJ2-6|.|.|TRBV2
CASSWDNSGANVLTF
TGTGCCAGCAGTTGGGACAATTCCGGGGCCAACGTCCTGACTTTC
>TRBJ2-7|few|TRBD2|TRBV7-2
CASSLVAGGPSFTYEQYF
TGTGCCAGCAGCTTAGTAGCGGGAGGGCCCTCTTTTACTTACGAGCAGTACTTC
>TRBJ1-1|many|.|TRBV30
CAWSPRDTEAFF
TGTGCCTGGAGCCCCCGGGACACTGAAGCTTTCTTT
>TRBJ1-1|many|.|TRBV29-1
CSVPVGGGEAFF
TGCAGCGTTCCCGTCGGGGGGGGAGAAGCTTTCTTT
>TRBJ1-1|few|.|TRBV19
CASSIEAVMNTEAFF
TGTGCCAGTAGTATAGAGGCGGTCATGAACACTGAAGCTTTCTTT
>TRBJ2-1|.|TRBD1|TRBV18
CASSAGTGMNEQFF
TGTGCCAGCTCCGCCGGGACAGGGATGAATGAGCAGTTCTTC
>TRBJ2-5|.|TRBD2|TRBV5-4
CASSLDGGGGETQYF
TGTGCCAGCAGCTTGGATGGCGGGGGGGGAGAGACCCAGTACTTC
>TRBJ1-5|many|.|TRBV4-3
CASSPDTNQPQHF
TGCGCCAGCAGCCCAGACACTAATCAGCCCCAGCATTTT
>TRBJ1-6|few|TRBD1|TRBV30
CAWKKGADNSPLHF
TGTGCCTGGAAGAAGGGGGCGGATAATTCACCCCTCCACTTT
>TRBJ2-1|few|TRBD2|TRBV5-6
CASTQVAGTSGRADEQFF
TGTGCCAGCACCCAGGTAGCTGGGACTAGCGGGAGGGCCGATGAGCAGTTCTTC
>TRBJ2-3|.|TRBD1|TRBV7-7
CASSPITGTGGIDTQYF
TGTGCTAGCAGCCCAATAACCGGGACAGGGGGAATAGATACGCAGTATTTT
>TRBJ2-5|few|.|TRBV18
CASSPLQGHETQYF
TGTGCCAGCTCACCTTTACAGGGTCACGAGACCCAGTACTTC
>TRBJ2-1|few|.|TRBV19
CASGHGSSYNEQFF
TGTGCCAGTGGGCATGGGAGCTCCTACAATGAGCAGTTCTTC
>TRBJ1-1|many|.|TRBV29-1
CSVLRGEAFF
TGCAGCGTCCTCAGGGGTGAAGCTTTCTTT
>TRBJ1-6|many|.|TRBV28
CASAFGGGLYNSPLHF
TGTGCCAGCGCCTTCGGCGGAGGGCTCTATAATTCACCCCTCCACTTT
>TRBJ2-7|many|.|TRBV7-2
CASSLAGALSYEQYF
TGTGCCAGCAGCTTAGCAGGGGCTCTCTCCTACGAGCAGTACTTC
>TRBJ2-7|.|.|TRBV6-1
CASSPRTTQGYEQYF
TGTGCCAGCAGTCCCCGGACTACCCAGGGCTACGAGCAGTACTTC
>TRBJ2-1|.|TRBD2|TRBV7-3
CASRPTSGSNEQFF
TGTGCCTCCCGGCCGACTAGCGGGAGTAATGAGCAGTTCTTC
>TRBJ1-1|many|.|TRBV25-1
CASSGTNFEAFF
TGTGCCAGCAGTGGGACAAACTTTGAAGCTTTCTTT
>TRBJ2-2|few|.|TRBV28
CASSLRRELLFF
TGTGCCAGCAGTTTACGGAGGGAGTTGTTGTTTTTT
>TRBJ2-7|few|TRBD1|TRBV7-6
CASSKTGEDSYEQYF
TGTGCCAGCAGCAAGACAGGGGAAGACTCCTACGAGCAGTACTTC
>TRBJ1-3|few|.|TRBV6-5
CASGFSSGNTIYF
TGTGCCAGCGGCTTTTCATCCGGAAACACCATATATTTT
>TRBJ2-1|.|TRBD2|TRBV7-9
CASSHGGLAGDNEQFF
TGTGCCAGCAGCCATGGGGGGCTAGCGGGGGACAATGAGCAGTTCTTC
>TRBJ1-5|.|.|TRBV7-2
CASSSGGNQPQHF
TGTGCCAGCAGCTCAGGAGGGAATCAGCCCCAGCATTTT
>TRBJ2-7|few|TRBD2|TRBV28
CASRTMGLGYEQYF
TGTGCCAGCAGGACGATGGGACTAGGATACGAGCAGTACTTC
>TRBJ1-1|.|.|TRBV5-1
CASSLERGRAEAFF
TGCGCCAGCAGCTTGGAAAGGGGTAGGGCTGAAGCTTTCTTT
>TRBJ2-1|few|.|TRBV30
CAWSSTSSYNEQFF
TGTGCCTGGAGTTCCACAAGCTCCTACAATGAGCAGTTCTTC
>TRBJ1-1|many|TRBD1|TRBV28
CASRPSFRDRHTEAFF
TGTGCCAGCAGGCCTTCATTCCGGGACAGGCACACTGAAGCTTTCTTT
>TRBJ2-6|.|.|TRBV5-1
CASSQTTVSGANVLTF
TGCGCCAGCAGCCAAACGACAGTTTCCGGGGCCAACGTCCTGACTTTC
>TRBJ2-3|many|TRBD2|TRBV28
CASSLGRGAVTDTQYF
TGTGCCAGCAGCTTGGGGCGGGGGGCCGTCACAGATACGCAGTATTTT
>TRBJ1-6|.|.|TRBV27
CASSPSFGEVAAPLHF
TGTGCCAGCAGTCCCTCCTTTGGAGAGGTAGCTGCGCCCCTCCACTTT
>TRBJ2-7|few|.|TRBV4-2
CASRTDSYEQYF
TGTGCCAGCAGGACAGACTCCTACGAGCAGTACTTC